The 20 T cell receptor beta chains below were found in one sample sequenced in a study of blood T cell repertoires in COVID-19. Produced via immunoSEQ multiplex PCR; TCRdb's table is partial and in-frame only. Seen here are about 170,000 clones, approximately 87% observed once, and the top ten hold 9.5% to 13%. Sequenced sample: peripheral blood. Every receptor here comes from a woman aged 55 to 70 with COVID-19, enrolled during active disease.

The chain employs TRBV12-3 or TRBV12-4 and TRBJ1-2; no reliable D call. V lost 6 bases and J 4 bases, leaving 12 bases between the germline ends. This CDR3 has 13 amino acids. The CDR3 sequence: CASSARRLYGYTF. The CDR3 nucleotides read TGTGCCAGCAGCGCGCGGCGGCTCTATGGCTACACCTTC.

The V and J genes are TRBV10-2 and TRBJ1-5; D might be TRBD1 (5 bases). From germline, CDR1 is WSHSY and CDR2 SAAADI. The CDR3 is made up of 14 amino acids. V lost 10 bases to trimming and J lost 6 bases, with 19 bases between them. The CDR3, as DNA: TGCGCCACTCTAGGCGGGGGGGGTTTTCAGCCCCAGCATTTT. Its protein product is CATLGGGGFQPQHF.

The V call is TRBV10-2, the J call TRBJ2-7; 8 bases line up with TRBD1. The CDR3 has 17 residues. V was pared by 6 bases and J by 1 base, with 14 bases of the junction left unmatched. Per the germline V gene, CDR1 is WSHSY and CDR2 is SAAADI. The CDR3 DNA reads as TGCGCCAGCAGGTCCGAACCGACAGGGGTAGGGTCCTACGAGCAGTACTTC. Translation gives CASRSEPTGVGSYEQYF.

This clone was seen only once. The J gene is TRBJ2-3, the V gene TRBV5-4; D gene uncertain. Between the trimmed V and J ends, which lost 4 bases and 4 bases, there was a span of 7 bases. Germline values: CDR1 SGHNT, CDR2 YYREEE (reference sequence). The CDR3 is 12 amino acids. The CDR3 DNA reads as TGTGCCAGCAGCGCGCCCGCAGATACGCAGTATTTT. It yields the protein CASSAPADTQYF. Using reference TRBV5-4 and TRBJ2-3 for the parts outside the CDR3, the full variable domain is ETGVTQSPTHLIKTRGQQVTLRCSSQSGHNTVSWYQQALGQGPQFIFQYYREEENGRGNFPPRFSGLQFPNYSSELNVNALELDDSALYLCASSAPADTQYFGPGTRLTVL.

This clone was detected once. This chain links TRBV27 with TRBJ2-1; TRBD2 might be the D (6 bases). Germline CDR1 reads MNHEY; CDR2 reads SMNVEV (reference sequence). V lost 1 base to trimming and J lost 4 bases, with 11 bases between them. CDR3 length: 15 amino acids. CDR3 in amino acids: CASSLYGRGYNEQFF. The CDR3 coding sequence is TGTGCCAGCAGTTTATACGGGAGAGGGTACAATGAGCAGTTCTTC.

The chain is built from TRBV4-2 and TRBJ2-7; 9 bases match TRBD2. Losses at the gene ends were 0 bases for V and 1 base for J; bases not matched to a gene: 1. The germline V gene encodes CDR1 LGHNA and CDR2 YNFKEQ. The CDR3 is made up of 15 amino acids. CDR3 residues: CASSQDLAGSYEQYF. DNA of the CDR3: TGTGCCAGCAGCCAAGATCTAGCGGGATCCTACGAGCAGTACTTC.

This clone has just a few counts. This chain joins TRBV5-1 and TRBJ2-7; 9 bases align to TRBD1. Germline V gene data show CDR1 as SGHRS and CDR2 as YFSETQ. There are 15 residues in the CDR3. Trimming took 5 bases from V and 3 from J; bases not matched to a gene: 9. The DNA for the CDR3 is TGCGCCAGCAGGTTCGTCCCGGGACAGGGCTACGAGCAGTACTTC. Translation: CASRFVPGQGYEQYF.

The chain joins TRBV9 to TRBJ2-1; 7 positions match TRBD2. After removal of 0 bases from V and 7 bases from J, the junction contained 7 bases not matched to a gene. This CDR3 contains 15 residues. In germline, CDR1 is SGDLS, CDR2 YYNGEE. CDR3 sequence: CASSVGGEGLNEQFF. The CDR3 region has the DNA TGTGCCAGCAGCGTAGGCGGGGAGGGGTTGAATGAGCAGTTCTTC.

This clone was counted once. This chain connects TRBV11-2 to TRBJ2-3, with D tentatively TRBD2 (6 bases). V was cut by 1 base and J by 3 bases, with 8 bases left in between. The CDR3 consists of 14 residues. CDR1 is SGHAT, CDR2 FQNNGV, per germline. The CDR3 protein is CASSLGGTTDTQYF. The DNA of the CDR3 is TGTGCCAGCAGCTTAGGCGGGACGACAGATACGCAGTATTTT.

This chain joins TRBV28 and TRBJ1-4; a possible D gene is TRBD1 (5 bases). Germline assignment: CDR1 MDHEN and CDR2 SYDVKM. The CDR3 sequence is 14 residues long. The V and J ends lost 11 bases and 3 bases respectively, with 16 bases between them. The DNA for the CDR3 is TGTGCCGGGGGGAGCATCTCCCCTAATGAAAAACTGTTTTTT. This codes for CAGGSISPNEKLFF.

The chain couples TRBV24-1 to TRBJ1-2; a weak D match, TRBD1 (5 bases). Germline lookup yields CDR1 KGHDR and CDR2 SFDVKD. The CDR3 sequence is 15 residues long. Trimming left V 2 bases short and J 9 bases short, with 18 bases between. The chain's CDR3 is CATSDWGGTLMSYTF. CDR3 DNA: TGTGCCACCAGTGATTGGGGGGGAACCCTTATGAGCTACACCTTC.

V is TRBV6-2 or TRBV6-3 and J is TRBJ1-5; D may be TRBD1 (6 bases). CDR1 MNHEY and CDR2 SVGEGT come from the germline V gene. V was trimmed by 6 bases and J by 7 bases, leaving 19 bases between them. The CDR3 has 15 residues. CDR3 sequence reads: CASSPLTGYGQPQHF. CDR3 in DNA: TGTGCCAGCAGCCCCCTGACAGGCTACGGGCAGCCCCAGCATTTT.

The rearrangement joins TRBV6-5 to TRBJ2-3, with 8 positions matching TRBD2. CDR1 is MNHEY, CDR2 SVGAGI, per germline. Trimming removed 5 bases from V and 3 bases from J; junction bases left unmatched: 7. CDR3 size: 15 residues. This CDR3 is CASSRPSGQTDTQYF. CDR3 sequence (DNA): TGTGCCAGCAGTCGCCCTAGCGGGCAAACAGATACGCAGTATTTT.

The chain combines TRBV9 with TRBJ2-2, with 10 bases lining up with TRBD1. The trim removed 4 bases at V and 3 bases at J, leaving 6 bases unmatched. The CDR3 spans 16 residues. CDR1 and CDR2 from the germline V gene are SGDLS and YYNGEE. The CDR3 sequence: CASSPPGTGDTGELFF. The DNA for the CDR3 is TGTGCCAGCAGCCCCCCCGGGACAGGGGACACCGGGGAGCTGTTTTTT.

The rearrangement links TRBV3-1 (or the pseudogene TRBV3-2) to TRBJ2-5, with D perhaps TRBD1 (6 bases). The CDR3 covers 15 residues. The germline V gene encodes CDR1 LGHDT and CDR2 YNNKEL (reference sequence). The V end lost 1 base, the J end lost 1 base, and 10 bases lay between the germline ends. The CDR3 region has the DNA TGTGCCAGCAGCCAAGTCGGACAGACCCAAGAGACCCAGTACTTC. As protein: CASSQVGQTQETQYF.

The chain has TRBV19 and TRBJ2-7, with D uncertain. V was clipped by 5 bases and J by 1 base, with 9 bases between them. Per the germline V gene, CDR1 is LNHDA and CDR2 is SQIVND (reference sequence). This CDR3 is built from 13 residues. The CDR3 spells CASSSAPSYEQYF. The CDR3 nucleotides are TGTGCCAGTAGTTCCGCGCCATCCTACGAGCAGTACTTC.

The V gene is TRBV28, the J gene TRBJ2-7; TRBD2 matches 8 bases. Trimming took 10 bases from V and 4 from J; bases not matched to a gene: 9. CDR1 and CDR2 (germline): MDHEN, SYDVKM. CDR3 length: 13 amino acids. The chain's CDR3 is CAIRGGAKYEQYF. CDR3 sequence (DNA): TGTGCCATTCGGGGGGGCGCGAAATACGAGCAGTACTTC.

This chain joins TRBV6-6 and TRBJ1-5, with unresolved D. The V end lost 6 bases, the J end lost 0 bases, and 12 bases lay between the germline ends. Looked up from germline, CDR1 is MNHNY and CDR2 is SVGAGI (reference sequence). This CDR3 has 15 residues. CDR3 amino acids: CASRMTGNSNQPQHF. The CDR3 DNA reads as TGTGCCAGCAGAATGACGGGAAATAGCAATCAGCCCCAGCATTTT.

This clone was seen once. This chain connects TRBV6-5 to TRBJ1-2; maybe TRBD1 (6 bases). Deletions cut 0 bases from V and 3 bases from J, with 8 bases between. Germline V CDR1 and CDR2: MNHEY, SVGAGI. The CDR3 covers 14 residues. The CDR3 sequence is CASSYSQGYYGYTF. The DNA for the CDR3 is TGTGCCAGCAGTTACTCGCAGGGGTACTATGGCTACACCTTC.

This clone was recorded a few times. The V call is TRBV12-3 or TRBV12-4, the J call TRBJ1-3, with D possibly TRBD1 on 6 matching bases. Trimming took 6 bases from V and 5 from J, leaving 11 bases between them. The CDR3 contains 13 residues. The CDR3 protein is CASRNQGRNTIYF. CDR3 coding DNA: TGTGCCAGCAGGAATCAGGGGCGAAACACCATATATTTT.